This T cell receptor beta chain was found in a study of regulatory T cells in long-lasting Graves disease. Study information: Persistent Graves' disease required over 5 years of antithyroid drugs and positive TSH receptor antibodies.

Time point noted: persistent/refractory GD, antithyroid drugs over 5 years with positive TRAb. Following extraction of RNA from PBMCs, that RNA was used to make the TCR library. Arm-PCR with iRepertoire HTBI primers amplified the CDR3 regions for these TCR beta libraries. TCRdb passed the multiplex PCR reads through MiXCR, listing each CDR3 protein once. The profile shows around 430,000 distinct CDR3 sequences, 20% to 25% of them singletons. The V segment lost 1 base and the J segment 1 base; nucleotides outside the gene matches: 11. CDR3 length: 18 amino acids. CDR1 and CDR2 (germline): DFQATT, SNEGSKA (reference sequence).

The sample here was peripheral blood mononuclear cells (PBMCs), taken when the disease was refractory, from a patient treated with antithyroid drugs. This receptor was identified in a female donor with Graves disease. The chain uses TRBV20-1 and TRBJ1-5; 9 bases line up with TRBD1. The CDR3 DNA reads TGCAGTGCTAGAGGAACAGGGGGCAGATTTCGGAGCAATCAGCCCCAGCATTTT. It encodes CSARGTGGRFRSNQPQHF.